This entry describes one T cell receptor (beta chain). Its specificity is unknown. The data are from a study of T cells expressing NK-cell markers. About the research overall: Seven HCMV-seropositive donors and one seronegative donor made up the eight sequenced donors.

Study results and limitations: Four donors showed these clonotypes also leading the CD3+CD56-NKG2C+ fraction. Of the CD8+ T cells in about 6 donors, about 1.0-7.5% belonged to dominant NKG2C+ clonotypes.

5'RACE template switching with UMIs generated TCR beta cDNA. TCRdb re-called the 5' RACE reads; every CDR3 protein appears as one record, without DNA. This sample lists almost 450,000 distinct CDR3 sequences; its ten largest clones have 7.3%. The clonotype originates from a woman aged 18-70 years in good health. The sample comprised blood T cells: a sorted CD56 or NKG2C T cell subset, CD4+ or CD8+ T cells, or bulk PBMC T cells (not recorded which).

CDR3 in amino acids: CASTYRAGRYGYTF. This chain joins TRBV12-3 or TRBV12-4 and TRBJ1-2; TCRdb calls TRBD1, which cannot be checked without DNA. The CDR3 extends over 14 amino acids.